This T cell receptor beta chain was obtained from a study of radiation and T cells in renal cell carcinoma. Overall study findings and caveats: Pretreatment tumor biopsies were lacking, so baseline clonotypes are unknown.

Notes on this clone: What it binds is not known.

The CDR3 covers 16 residues. The germline gives CDR1 LNHDA, CDR2 SQIVND (reference sequence). With 1 base clipped from V and 0 bases from J, the junction kept 5 bases outside the gene matches. Time point: blood 4 weeks post-SBRT, at nephrectomy. Treatment given: 15 Gy SBRT to primary tumor, nephrectomy 4 weeks later. Nephrectomy followed 15 Gy stereotactic body radiation by 4 weeks. Sequencing was performed with immunoSEQ multiplex PCR; in TCRdb, only in-frame clones are kept and a portion is missing. This table has about 77,000 clones, over 65% appearing once. The material was blood, obtained from a patient whose treatment included radiotherapy and nephrectomy. The clonotype originates from a woman aged 55-69 years with renal cell carcinoma. The rearrangement joins TRBV19 to TRBJ2-7; 8 bases agree with TRBD2. The CDR3 region has the DNA TGTGCCAGTAGTATAGGGGGGAGCGGGAGCTCCTACGAGCAGTACTTC. This sequence encodes CASSIGGSGSSYEQYF.